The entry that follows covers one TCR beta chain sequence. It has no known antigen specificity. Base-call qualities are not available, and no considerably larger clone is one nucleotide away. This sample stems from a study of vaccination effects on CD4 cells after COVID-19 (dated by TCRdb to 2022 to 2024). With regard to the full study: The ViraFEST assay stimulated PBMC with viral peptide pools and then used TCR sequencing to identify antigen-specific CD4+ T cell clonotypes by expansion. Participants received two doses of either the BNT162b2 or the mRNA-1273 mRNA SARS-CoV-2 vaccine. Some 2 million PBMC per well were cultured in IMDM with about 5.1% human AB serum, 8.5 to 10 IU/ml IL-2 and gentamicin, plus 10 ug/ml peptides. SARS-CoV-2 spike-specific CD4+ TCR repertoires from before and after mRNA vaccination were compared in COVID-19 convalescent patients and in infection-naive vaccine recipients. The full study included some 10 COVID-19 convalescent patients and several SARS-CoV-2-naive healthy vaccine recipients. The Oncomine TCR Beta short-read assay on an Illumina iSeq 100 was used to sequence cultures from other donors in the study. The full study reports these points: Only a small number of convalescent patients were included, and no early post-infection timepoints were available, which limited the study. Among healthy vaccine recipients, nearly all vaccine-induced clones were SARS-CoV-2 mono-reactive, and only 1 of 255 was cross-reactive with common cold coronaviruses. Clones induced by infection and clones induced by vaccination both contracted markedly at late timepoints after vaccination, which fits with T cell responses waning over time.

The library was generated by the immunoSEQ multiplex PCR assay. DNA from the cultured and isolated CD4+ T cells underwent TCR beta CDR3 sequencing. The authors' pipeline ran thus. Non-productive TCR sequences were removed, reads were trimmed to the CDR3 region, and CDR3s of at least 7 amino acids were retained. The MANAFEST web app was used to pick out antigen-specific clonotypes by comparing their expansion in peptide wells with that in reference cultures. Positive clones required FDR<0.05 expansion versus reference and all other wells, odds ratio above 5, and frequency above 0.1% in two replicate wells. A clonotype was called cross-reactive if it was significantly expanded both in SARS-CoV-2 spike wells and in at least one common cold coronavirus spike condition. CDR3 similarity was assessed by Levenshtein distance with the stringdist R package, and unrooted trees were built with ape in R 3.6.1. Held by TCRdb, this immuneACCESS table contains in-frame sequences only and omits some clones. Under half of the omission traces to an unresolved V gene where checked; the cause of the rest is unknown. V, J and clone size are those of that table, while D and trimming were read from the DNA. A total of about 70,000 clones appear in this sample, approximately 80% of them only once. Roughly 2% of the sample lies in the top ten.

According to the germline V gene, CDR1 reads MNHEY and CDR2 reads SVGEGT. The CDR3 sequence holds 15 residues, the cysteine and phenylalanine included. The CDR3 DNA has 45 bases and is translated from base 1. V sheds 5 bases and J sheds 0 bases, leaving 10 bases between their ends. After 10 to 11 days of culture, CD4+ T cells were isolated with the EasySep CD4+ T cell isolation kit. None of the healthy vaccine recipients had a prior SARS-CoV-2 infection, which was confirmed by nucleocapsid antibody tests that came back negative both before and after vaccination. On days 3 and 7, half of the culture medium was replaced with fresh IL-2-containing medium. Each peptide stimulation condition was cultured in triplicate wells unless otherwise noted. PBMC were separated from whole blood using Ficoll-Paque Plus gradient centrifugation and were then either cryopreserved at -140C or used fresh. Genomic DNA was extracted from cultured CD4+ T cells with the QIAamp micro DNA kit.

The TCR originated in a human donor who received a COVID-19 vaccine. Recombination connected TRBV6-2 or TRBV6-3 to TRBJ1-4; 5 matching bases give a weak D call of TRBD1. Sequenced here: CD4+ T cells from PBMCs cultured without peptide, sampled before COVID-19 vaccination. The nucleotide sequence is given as TGTGCCAGCAGTGACAGCCCTGCAACTAATGAAAAACTGTTTTTT. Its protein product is CASSDSPATNEKLFF.